The sequence of this T cell receptor beta chain was determined in a study of OX40 agonist ivuxolimab in advanced cancers. Overall study: The eligibility criteria allowed prior anti-PD-1, anti-PD-L1 or anti-CTLA-4 therapy, and approximately 42% had some. There were three patients with partial responses, one having hepatocellular carcinoma and two cutaneous melanoma.

Between the trimmed V and J ends, which lost 3 bases and 2 bases, there was a span of 13 bases. The CDR3 is made up of 15 amino acids. Germline V gene sequence: CDR1 LNHDA, CDR2 SQIVND (reference sequence). Study conclusions and caveats: CD4+ and CD8+ blood T cells expanded clonally by week 6 at 0.1 to 3.0 mg/kg.

Produced via immunoSEQ multiplex PCR; TCRdb's table is partial and in-frame only. The sample lists tens of thousands of clones, approximately 79% occurring once. Notes on this clone: What it binds is not known.

This rearrangement joins TRBV19 to TRBJ2-5; possibly TRBD1 or TRBD2 for D (5 bases each). This receptor was taken from an adult with an advanced solid tumor such as melanoma, head and neck, liver or kidney cancer. Sequences were derived from CD4+ or CD8+ T cells sorted from blood, sampled in a trial of the OX40 agonist ivuxolimab. The CDR3 region has the DNA TGTGCCAGTAGTATCGGGTGGGGCGGGCAAGAGACCCAGTACTTC. The encoded protein is CASSIGWGGQETQYF. The complete variable domain, with remaining parts taken from reference TRBV19 and TRBJ2-5, reads DGGITQSPKYLFRKEGQNVTLSCEQNLNHDAMYWYRQDPGQGLRLIYYSQIVNDFQKGDIAEGYSVSREKKESFPLTVTSAQKNPTAFYLCASSIGWGGQETQYFGPGTRLLVL.